Reported below is one TCR beta chain. Its binding antigen is unknown. One base away there is no much larger clone; base qualities are not given. Repertoires were sampled repeatedly over the course of chemoradiotherapy so that clonal expansion in the tumor microenvironment could be followed. Via the germline V gene, CDR1 is SGHTA and CDR2 FQGNSA. V loses 5 bases at its end and J loses 4 bases; junction bases beyond the gene matches: 7. From the cysteine up to the phenylalanine, the CDR3 has a length of 15 residues. Only CDR3 DNA is held: 45 bases, read in frame from base 1. The library relied on the immunoSEQ multiplex PCR assay. TCRdb limited this immuneACCESS table to in-frame rearrangements with V and J called. A share of clones is missing; checked studies link under half to unresolved V genes, and the rest is unexplained. Within this sample are some 70,000 clones, with almost 90% of them counted one time only. The leading ten clones occupy 4% to 5% of the sample.

This specimen belongs to a study of chemoradiotherapy in HPV16-positive cancers (dated by TCRdb to between 2021 and 2024). In terms of the full investigation: Candidate HPV-specific T-cell clones and common TCR motifs were defined through functional T-cell assays on cells from a couple of HPV16-positive patients. The study asked whether T-cell immunity to the HPV oncoproteins E6 and E7 changes during chemoradiotherapy and whether this immunity affects survival. The candidate HPV-specific TCRs and motifs were then tracked in TCR repertoires from 86 patients with HPV-related cancers. Results the study describes overall, beyond this receptor: In HPV16-positive patients, expansion of HPV-responsive T cells during chemoradiotherapy was associated with improved recurrence-free survival. The survival association was reported for HPV16-positive patients, and the functional definition of HPV-specific T cells was derived from only a couple of HPV16-positive patients. Expansion of candidate HPV-specific clones and E7-related TCR motifs was observed in the tumor microenvironment during treatment, whereas no such expansion was observed for non-HPV-specific T cells.

The clonotype was recovered from a human donor with HPV-associated anogenital cancer. The source material was blood, sampled from a patient who underwent chemoradiotherapy. Rearrangement joined TRBV7-2 to TRBJ1-2, with 10 bases in between that match TRBD1. The nucleotide sequence is TGTGCCAGCAGCCGAGGGACAGGGGCCTTCTATGGCTACACCTTC. This translates into CASSRGTGAFYGYTF.